This T cell receptor (beta chain) was observed in a study of blood T cell repertoires in COVID-19. Authors' data handling: Amplification from reference gene primers served as the basis for estimated nucleated cell counts. This table comes from immunoSEQ multiplex PCR, and its TCRdb copy is limited to in-frame clones, with some not included. V and J calls and clone size come straight from that table; D and trimming were deduced from the DNA. The sample yields some 200,000 clones, about 95% seen once. A Seattle source enrolled patients during active infection and followed them longitudinally. CDR3 length: 15 residues. The germline V gene has CDR1 MNHEY and CDR2 SVGAGI. With 5 bases removed from V and 8 bases from J, the gap between germline ends came to 21 bases.

The receptor's source is a man aged 25-45 years with COVID-19, enrolled during active disease. The specimen was peripheral blood. The rearrangement uses TRBV6-5 and TRBJ1-2; the D is unclear. CDR3 coding DNA: TGTGCCAGCAGTATCACCGGGCCTCAACGGGAGGGCTACACCTTC. This sequence encodes CASSITGPQREGYTF.